This record covers a single TCR beta chain. Antigen specificity is unknown. TCRdb re-called the 5' RACE reads with MiXCR, one entry per CDR3 protein. The sample records 1.5 million to 2 million distinct CDR3 sequences, around 33% being singletons. The germline V gene has CDR1 MNHEY and CDR2 SMNVEV (reference sequence). The CDR3 length is 16 residues. With 5 bases clipped from V and 10 bases from J, the junction kept 14 bases outside the gene matches. These data are taken from a study of identical twins. Study outcomes and limitations: Beta clonotypes that were abundant in cord blood contained fewer insertions, a pattern absent from memory repertoires.

The origin of this receptor is a newborn girl in good health. The chain links TRBV27 to TRBJ2-1, with TRBD1 identical over 10 bases. Sequencing used cord blood. CDR3 sequence reads: CASSTISGTGAREQFF. The CDR3 nucleotides read TGTGCCAGCAGTACCATCTCCGGGACAGGGGCAAGAGAGCAGTTCTTC.